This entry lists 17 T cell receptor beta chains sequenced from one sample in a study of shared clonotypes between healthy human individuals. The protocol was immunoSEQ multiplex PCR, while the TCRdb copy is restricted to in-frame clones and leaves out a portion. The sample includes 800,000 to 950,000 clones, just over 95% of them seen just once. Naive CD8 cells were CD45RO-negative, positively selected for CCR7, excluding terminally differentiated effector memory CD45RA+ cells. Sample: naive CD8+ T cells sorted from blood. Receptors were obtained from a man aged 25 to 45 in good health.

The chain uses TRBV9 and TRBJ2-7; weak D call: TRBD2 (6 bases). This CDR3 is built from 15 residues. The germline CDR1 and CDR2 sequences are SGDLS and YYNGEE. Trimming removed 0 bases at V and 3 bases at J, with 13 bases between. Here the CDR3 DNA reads TGTGCCAGCAGCGTAGTGCCGGGACTCTTCTACGAGCAGTACTTC. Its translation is CASSVVPGLFYEQYF.

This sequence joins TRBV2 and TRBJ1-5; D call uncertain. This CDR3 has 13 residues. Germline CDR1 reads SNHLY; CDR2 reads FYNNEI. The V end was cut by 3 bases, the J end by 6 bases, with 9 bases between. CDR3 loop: CASSDRSGQPQHF. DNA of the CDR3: TGTGCCAGCAGTGACAGGTCAGGTCAGCCCCAGCATTTT.

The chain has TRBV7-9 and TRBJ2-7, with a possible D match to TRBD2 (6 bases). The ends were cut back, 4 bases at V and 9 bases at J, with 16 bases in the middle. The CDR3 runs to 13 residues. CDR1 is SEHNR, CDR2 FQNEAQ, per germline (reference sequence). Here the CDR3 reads CASSSPATSRQYF. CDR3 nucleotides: TGTGCCAGCAGCTCCCCTGCCACTAGCAGGCAGTACTTC.

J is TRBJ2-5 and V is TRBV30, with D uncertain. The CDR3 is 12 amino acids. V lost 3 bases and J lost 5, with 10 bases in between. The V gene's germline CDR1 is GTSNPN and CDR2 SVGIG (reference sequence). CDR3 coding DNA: TGTGCCTGGAGCCCTCTGGGGGAGACCCAGTACTTC. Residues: CAWSPLGETQYF.

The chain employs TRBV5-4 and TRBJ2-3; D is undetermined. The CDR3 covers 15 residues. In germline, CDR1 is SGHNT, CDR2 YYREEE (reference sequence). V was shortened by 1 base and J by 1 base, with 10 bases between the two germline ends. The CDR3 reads CASSLWAEGTDTQYF. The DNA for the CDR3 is TGTGCCAGCAGCTTGTGGGCAGAGGGCACAGATACGCAGTATTTT.

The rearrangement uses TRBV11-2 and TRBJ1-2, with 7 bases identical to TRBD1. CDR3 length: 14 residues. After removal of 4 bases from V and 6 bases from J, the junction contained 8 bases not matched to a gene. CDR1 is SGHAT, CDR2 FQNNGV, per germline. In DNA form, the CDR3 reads TGTGCCAGCAGCTCGGAAGGGGGCGTGGATGGCTACACCTTC. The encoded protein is CASSSEGGVDGYTF.

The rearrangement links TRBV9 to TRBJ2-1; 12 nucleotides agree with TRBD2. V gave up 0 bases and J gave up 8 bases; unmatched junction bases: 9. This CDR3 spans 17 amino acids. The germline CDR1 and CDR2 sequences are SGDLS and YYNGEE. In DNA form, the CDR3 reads TGTGCCAGCAGCGTAGACGCCTCTAGCGGGAGGGTGGATGAGCAGTTCTTC. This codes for CASSVDASSGRVDEQFF.

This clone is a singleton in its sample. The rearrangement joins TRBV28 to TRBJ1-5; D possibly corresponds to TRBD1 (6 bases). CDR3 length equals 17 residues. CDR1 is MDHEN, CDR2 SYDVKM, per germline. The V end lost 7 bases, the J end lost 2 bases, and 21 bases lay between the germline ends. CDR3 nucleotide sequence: TGTGCCAGCACCTCACAGGTGAGGGGGATTGGCAATCAGCCCCAGCATTTT. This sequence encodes CASTSQVRGIGNQPQHF.

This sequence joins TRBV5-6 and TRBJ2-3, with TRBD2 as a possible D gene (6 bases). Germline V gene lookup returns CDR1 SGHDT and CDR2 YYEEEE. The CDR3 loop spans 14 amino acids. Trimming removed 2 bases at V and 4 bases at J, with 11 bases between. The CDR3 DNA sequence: TGTGCCAGCAGCTTTAACCGGGGGTCAGATACGCAGTATTTT. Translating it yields CASSFNRGSDTQYF.

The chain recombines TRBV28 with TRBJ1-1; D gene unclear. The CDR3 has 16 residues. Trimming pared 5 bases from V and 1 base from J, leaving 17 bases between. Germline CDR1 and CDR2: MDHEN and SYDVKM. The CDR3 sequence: CASSLRTLPGNTEAFF. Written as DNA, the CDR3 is TGTGCCAGCAGTCTAAGGACCCTCCCAGGGAACACTGAAGCTTTCTTT.

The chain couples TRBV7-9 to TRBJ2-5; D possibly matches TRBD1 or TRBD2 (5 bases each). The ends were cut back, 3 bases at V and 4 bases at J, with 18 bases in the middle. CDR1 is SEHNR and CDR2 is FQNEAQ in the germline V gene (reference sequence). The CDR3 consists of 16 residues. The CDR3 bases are TGTGCCAGCAGCTTCCTCCGGGACCCCAAGGGAGAGACCCAGTACTTC. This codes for CASSFLRDPKGETQYF.

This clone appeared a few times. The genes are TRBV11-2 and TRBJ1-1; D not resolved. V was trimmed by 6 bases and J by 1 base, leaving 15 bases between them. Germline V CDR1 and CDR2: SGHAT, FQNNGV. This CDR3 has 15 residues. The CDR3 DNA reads TGTGCCAGCAGGGCCATAGCGGGAAAGAACACTGAAGCTTTCTTT. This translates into CASRAIAGKNTEAFF.

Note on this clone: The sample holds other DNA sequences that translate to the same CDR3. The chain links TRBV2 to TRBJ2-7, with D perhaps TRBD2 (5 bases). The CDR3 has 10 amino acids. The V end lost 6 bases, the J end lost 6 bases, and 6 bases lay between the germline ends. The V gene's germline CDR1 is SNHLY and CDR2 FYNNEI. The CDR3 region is CASSGVEQYF. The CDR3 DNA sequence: TGTGCCAGCAGCGGGGTCGAGCAGTACTTC.

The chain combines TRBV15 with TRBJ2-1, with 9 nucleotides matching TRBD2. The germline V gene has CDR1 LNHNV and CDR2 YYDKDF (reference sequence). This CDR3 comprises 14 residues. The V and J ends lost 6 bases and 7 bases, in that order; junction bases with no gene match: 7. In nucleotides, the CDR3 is TGTGCCACCAGGGAGAGACTAGCGGTGAATGAGCAGTTCTTC. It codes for CATRERLAVNEQFF.

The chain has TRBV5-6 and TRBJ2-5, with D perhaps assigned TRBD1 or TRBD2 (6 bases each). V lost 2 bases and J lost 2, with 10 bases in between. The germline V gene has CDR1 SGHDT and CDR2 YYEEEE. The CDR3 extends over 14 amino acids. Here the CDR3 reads CASSFRGTQETQYF. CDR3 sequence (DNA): TGTGCCAGCAGCTTTCGCGGGACACAAGAGACCCAGTACTTC.

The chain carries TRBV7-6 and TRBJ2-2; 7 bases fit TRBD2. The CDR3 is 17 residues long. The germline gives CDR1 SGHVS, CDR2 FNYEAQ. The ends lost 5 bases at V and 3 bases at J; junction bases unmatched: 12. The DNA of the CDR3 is TGTGCCAGCAGCCCCTCGAGCGGGACCTCGCACACCGGGGAGCTGTTTTTT. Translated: CASSPSSGTSHTGELFF.

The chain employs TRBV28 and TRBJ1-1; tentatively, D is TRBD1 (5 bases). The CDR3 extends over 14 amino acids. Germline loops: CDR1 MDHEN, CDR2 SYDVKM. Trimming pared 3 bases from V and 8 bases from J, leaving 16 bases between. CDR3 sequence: CASSFRGSAPEAFF. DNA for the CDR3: TGTGCCAGCAGTTTCCGGGGCTCAGCCCCAGAAGCTTTCTTT.